The 22 T cell receptor beta chains below were found in one sample sequenced in a study of PD-L1 blockade in urothelial cancer. Measured with immunoSEQ multiplex PCR; TCRdb has only the in-frame clones, and not every one. The sample has tens of thousands of clones; more than 75% are singletons. Sequenced material: PBMCs, taken around atezolizumab (anti-PD-L1) treatment. All receptors derive from a man between 65 and 85 years old with urothelial cancer.

J is TRBJ2-2 and V is TRBV5-1, with D maybe TRBD1 (5 bases). Germline values: CDR1 SGHRS, CDR2 YFSETQ. The CDR3 totals 16 residues. Trimming pared 0 bases from V and 3 bases from J, leaving 12 bases between. CDR3 residues: CASSLAQGMDTGELFF. CDR3 nucleotides: TGCGCCAGCAGCTTGGCTCAGGGTATGGACACCGGGGAGCTGTTTTTT.

This rearrangement joins TRBV5-1 to TRBJ1-1, with 8 bases matching TRBD1. Germline V gene lookup returns CDR1 SGHRS and CDR2 YFSETQ. The ends lost 0 bases at V and 5 bases at J; junction bases unmatched: 6. CDR3 length: 15 residues. The CDR3 loop is CASSLDQGAGTEAFF. For the CDR3, the DNA is TGCGCCAGCAGCTTGGACCAGGGGGCTGGGACTGAAGCTTTCTTT.

J is TRBJ2-3 and V is TRBV6-5; D remains ambiguous. This CDR3 region has 13 residues. V lost 2 bases, J lost 0 bases, and 3 bases lay in between. The germline V gene has CDR1 MNHEY and CDR2 SVGAGI. The CDR3 sequence is CASSYRSTDTQYF. In nucleotides, the CDR3 is TGTGCCAGCAGTTACCGGAGCACAGATACGCAGTATTTT.

The V and J genes are TRBV7-8 and TRBJ1-2; 7 nucleotides align to TRBD1. The junction had 6 bases not matched to a gene; V was cut back by 3 bases and J by 8 bases. Germline V gene data show CDR1 as SGHVS and CDR2 as FQNEAQ. The CDR3 is 13 residues long. CDR3 DNA sequence: TGTGCCAGCAGCTTCACAGGGGCGAAGGGCTACACCTTC. Its translation is CASSFTGAKGYTF.

The chain links TRBV2 to TRBJ1-3; D ambiguous. Looked up from germline, CDR1 is SNHLY and CDR2 is FYNNEI. V lost 6 bases and J 0 bases, leaving 9 bases between the germline ends. CDR3 length: 14 amino acids. CDR3 nucleotide sequence: TGTGCCAGCAGCCGACAAAACTCTGGAAACACCATATATTTT. Its protein is CASSRQNSGNTIYF.

This clone has just a few counts. V gene TRBV6-5 combines with J gene TRBJ2-5, with 8 bases aligning to TRBD2. The CDR3 runs 15 residues. Per germline, CDR1 MNHEY and CDR2 SVGAGI. Germline trimming cut 7 bases from V and 5 bases from J; bases unmatched to any gene: 12. The CDR3 here is CASMLLAVAGETQYF. CDR3 coding DNA: TGTGCCAGCATGCTACTAGCGGTTGCCGGGGAGACCCAGTACTTC.

This chain joins TRBV5-6 and TRBJ1-1; D is possibly TRBD1 (5 bases). From germline, CDR1 is SGHDT and CDR2 YYEEEE. This CDR3 is 16 amino acids long. V lost 1 base, J lost 0 bases, and 13 bases lay in between. Here the CDR3 reads CASSLSWGMVNTEAFF. CDR3 bases: TGTGCCAGCAGCTTGTCCTGGGGCATGGTGAACACTGAAGCTTTCTTT.

The chain's CDR3 is CASSPGTAKETQYF. CDR3 coding DNA: TGTGCCAGCAGCCCTGGGACAGCAAAAGAGACCCAGTACTTC. The gene calls are TRBV7-3 and TRBJ2-5; TRBD1 matches at 7 bases. The CDR3 is 14 residues long. Trimming took 5 bases from V and 3 from J; bases not matched to a gene: 6. In germline, CDR1 is SGHTA, CDR2 FQGTGA.

CDR3 amino acids: CASRQQGQYEQYF. As DNA, the CDR3 is TGTGCCAGTAGGCAACAGGGGCAATACGAGCAGTACTTC. The chain joins TRBV19 to TRBJ2-7, with 7 bases lining up with TRBD1. This CDR3 contains 13 residues. Germline loops: CDR1 LNHDA, CDR2 SQIVND (reference sequence). Trimming removed 6 bases from V and 4 bases from J; junction bases left unmatched: 6.

The chain combines TRBV6-5 with TRBJ1-5, with 7 nucleotides matching TRBD1. Trimming at V came to 5 bases and at J to 4 bases, leaving 8 bases not matched to a gene. There are 15 residues in the CDR3. Germline V lookup: CDR1 MNHEY, CDR2 SVGAGI. CDR3 protein: CASSPTGTANQPQHF. The CDR3 DNA sequence: TGTGCCAGCAGTCCTACCGGGACAGCAAATCAGCCCCAGCATTTT.

The chain combines TRBV7-6 with TRBJ1-6; 10 bases match TRBD1. Unmatched junction bases numbered 6, after V lost 4 bases and J lost 6 bases. Germline values: CDR1 SGHVS, CDR2 FNYEAQ. There are 16 residues in the CDR3. The CDR3 nucleotides read TGTGCCAGCAGCTCCGGGACAGGGGAACGTAATTCACCCCTCCACTTT. This sequence encodes CASSSGTGERNSPLHF. Combining the CDR3 with reference TRBV7-6 and TRBJ1-6 gives the whole variable domain GAGVSQSPRYKVTKRGQDVALRCDPISGHVSLYWYRQALGQGPEFLTYFNYEAQQDKSGLPNDRFSAERPEGSISTLTIQRTEQRDSAMYRCASSSGTGERNSPLHFGNGTRLTVT.

V is TRBV19 and J is TRBJ1-1; perhaps TRBD1 as D (5 bases). CDR1 LNHDA and CDR2 SQIVND come from the germline V gene (reference sequence). Trimming shortened V by 3 bases and J by 4 bases, and 12 bases separated the two germline ends. This CDR3 has 14 amino acids. This CDR3 reads CASSIGRGTTEAFF. The DNA of the CDR3 is TGTGCCAGTAGTATTGGGAGGGGTACCACTGAAGCTTTCTTT.

This clone occurred once. This chain uses TRBV4-1 with TRBJ1-1; D perhaps matches TRBD1 (6 bases). V gave up 5 bases and J gave up 3 bases, with 16 bases separating them. The germline CDR1 and CDR2 sequences are MGHRA and YSYEKL. The CDR3 loop spans 15 amino acids. The CDR3 coding sequence is TGCGCCAGCAGCTCACCGACAGGTCAGGACACTGAAGCTTTCTTT. Translating gives CASSSPTGQDTEAFF.

The V and J genes are TRBV29-1 and TRBJ2-1, with TRBD2 identical over 10 bases. With V trimmed by 5 bases and J by 0 bases, 4 bases remained unmatched. Germline values: CDR1 SQVTM, CDR2 ANQGSEA. CDR3 length equals 15 residues. CDR3 nucleotides: TGCAGCGTTTCCGGGACTAGCGCCTCCTACAATGAGCAGTTCTTC. It yields the protein CSVSGTSASYNEQFF.

The chain couples TRBV7-9 to TRBJ2-7, with TRBD2 identical over 11 bases. Germline CDR1 and CDR2: SEHNR and FQNEAQ (reference sequence). The junction had 6 bases not matched to a gene; V was cut back by 5 bases and J by 0 bases. This CDR3 spans 16 amino acids. CDR3 in amino acids: CASSPPTSGVSYEQYF. For the CDR3, the DNA is TGTGCCAGCAGCCCTCCGACTAGCGGGGTCTCCTACGAGCAGTACTTC.

The rearrangement links TRBV18 to TRBJ2-5; the D gene is possibly TRBD2 (5 bases). The germline gives CDR1 KGHSH, CDR2 LQKENI. Trimming left V 4 bases short and J 3 bases short, with 9 bases between. The CDR3 contains 13 residues. CDR3 residues: CASSLGLEETQYF. CDR3 coding DNA: TGTGCCAGCTCACTAGGACTCGAAGAGACCCAGTACTTC.

The rearrangement uses TRBV28 and TRBJ1-1; TRBD1 matches 9 bases. In germline, CDR1 is MDHEN, CDR2 SYDVKM. The CDR3 spans 14 residues. J was trimmed by 3 bases and V by 5 bases; bases with no gene match: 4. CDR3 protein: CASSPGTGYTEAFF. DNA of the CDR3: TGTGCCAGCAGTCCCGGGACAGGGTACACTGAAGCTTTCTTT.

The chain's CDR3 is CASSPTGVPTEAFF. CDR3 nucleotides: TGTGCCAGCAGCCCAACAGGGGTGCCGACTGAAGCTTTCTTT. The genes are TRBV7-6 and TRBJ1-1, with 7 bases lining up with TRBD1. CDR1 is SGHVS and CDR2 is FNYEAQ in the germline V gene. This CDR3 contains 14 residues. V gave up 5 bases and J gave up 5 bases; unmatched junction bases: 8.

V gene TRBV6-4 combines with J gene TRBJ2-1, with a tentative D call TRBD1 (5 bases). Germline V gene sequence: CDR1 MRHNA, CDR2 SNTAGT. Trimming pared 0 bases from V and 8 bases from J, leaving 14 bases between. The CDR3 extends over 15 amino acids. The CDR3 DNA follows: TGTGCCAGCAGTGACTCAGGCAGGGTAGGGGATGAGCAGTTCTTC. It is translated as CASSDSGRVGDEQFF.

The chain combines TRBV27 with TRBJ1-2; 7 bases map to TRBD1. With V trimmed by 5 bases and J by 5 bases, 5 bases remained unmatched. From germline, CDR1 is MNHEY and CDR2 SMNVEV (reference sequence). The CDR3 runs to 13 residues. CDR3 coding DNA: TGTGCCAGCAGTGACAGGGCACGGTATGGCTACACCTTC. Translation: CASSDRARYGYTF.

The rearrangement uses TRBV29-1 and TRBJ1-4; D is perhaps TRBD1 (6 bases). The length of the CDR3 is 12 residues. Trimming took 7 bases from V and 4 from J, leaving 10 bases between them. In germline, CDR1 is SQVTM, CDR2 ANQGSEA. The CDR3: CSARQDNEKLFF. DNA of the CDR3: TGCAGCGCCCGACAGGATAATGAAAAACTGTTTTTT.

The rearrangement uses TRBV5-1 and TRBJ1-5, with TRBD1 matching over 8 bases. Germline CDR1 SGHRS, CDR2 YFSETQ. The CDR3 loop spans 13 amino acids. V gave up 4 bases and J gave up 7 bases; unmatched junction bases: 4. In nucleotides, the CDR3 is TGCGCCAGCAGCAAAGACAGGGGACAGCCCCAGCATTTT. Encoded protein: CASSKDRGQPQHF.